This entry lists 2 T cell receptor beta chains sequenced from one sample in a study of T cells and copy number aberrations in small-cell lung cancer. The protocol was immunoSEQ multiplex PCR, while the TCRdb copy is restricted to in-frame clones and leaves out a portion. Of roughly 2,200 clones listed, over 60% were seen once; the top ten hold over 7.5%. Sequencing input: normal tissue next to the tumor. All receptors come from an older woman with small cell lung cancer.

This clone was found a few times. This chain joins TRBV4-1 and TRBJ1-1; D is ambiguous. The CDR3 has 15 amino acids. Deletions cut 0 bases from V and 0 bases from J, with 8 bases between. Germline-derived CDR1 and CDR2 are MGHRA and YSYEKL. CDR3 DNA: TGCGCCAGCAGCCAAGAGGGAGCTATGAACACTGAAGCTTTCTTT. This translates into CASSQEGAMNTEAFF.

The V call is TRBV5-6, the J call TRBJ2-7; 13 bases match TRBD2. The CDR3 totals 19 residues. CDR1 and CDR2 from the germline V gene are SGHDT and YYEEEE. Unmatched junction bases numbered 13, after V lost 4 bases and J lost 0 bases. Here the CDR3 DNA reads TGTGCCAGCAGCCCGTCGGGACTAGCGGGAACCACCCGCTCCTACGAGCAGTACTTC. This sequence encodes CASSPSGLAGTTRSYEQYF.